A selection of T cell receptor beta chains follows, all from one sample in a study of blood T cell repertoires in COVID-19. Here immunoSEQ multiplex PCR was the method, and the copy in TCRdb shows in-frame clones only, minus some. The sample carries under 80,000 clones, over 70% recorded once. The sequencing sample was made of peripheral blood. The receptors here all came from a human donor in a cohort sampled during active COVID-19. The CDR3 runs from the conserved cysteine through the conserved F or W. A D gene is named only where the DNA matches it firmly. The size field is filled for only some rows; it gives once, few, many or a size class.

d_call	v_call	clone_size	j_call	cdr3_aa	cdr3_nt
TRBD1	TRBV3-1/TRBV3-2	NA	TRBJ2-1	CASSQLDRLGEQFF	TGTGCCAGCAGCCAATTGGACAGGCTGGGTGAGCAGTTCTTC
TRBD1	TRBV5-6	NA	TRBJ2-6	CASSLDRGSGANVLTF	TGTGCCAGCAGCTTGGACAGGGGGTCTGGGGCCAACGTCCTGACTTTC
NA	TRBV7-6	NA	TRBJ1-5	CASSLGRDQPQHF	TGTGCCAGCAGCCTGGGCCGTGATCAGCCCCAGCATTTT
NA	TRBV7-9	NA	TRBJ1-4	CASSSRFGNEKLFF	TGTGCCAGCAGTTCCAGGTTCGGTAATGAAAAACTGTTTTTT
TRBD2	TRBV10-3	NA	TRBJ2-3	CAISQLAGDTDTQYF	TGTGCCATCAGTCAACTAGCGGGGGACACAGATACGCAGTATTTT
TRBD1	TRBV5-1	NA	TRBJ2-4	CASSPGTAIAGDIQYF	TGCGCCAGCAGCCCGGGGACAGCTATAGCCGGGGACATTCAGTACTTC
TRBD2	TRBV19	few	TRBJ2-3	CASSSGTSRADTQYF	TGTGCCAGTAGCTCCGGGACTAGTAGGGCAGATACGCAGTATTTT
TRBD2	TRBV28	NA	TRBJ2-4	CASSRTSGGENIQYF	TGTGCCAGCAGTCGGACTAGCGGGGGCGAAAACATTCAGTACTTC
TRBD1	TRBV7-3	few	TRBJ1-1	CASSPRTGNTEAFF	TGTGCCAGCAGCCCTCGGACAGGGAACACTGAAGCTTTCTTT
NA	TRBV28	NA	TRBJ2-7	CAVQGLYEQYF	TGTGCCGTGCAGGGGCTCTACGAGCAGTACTTC
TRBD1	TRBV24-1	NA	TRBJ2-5	CATSDPGGQGLETQYF	TGTGCCACCAGTGACCCTGGTGGACAGGGACTAGAGACCCAGTACTTC
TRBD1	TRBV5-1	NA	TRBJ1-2	CASSLDRGRNGYTF	TGCGCCAGCAGCCTGGACAGGGGGCGGAATGGCTACACCTTC
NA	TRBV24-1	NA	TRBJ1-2	CATSQGLYGYTF	TGTGCCACCAGTCAGGGTCTGTACGGCTACACCTTC
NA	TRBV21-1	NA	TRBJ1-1	CASGTNLEGGAAPTEAFF	TGTGCCAGCGGGACGAATTTGGAGGGCGGGGCCGCCCCCACTGAAGCTTTCTTT
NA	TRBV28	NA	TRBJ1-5	CASSFGPGGNQPQHF	TGTGCCAGCAGTTTTGGCCCCGGAGGAAATCAGCCCCAGCATTTT
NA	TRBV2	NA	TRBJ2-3	CASSLTGTGTDTQYF	TGTGCCAGCAGCCTTACAGGGACGGGCACAGATACGCAGTATTTT
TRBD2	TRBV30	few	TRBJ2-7	CALTRGGTYEQYF	TGTGCCTTAACCCGGGGGGGGACCTACGAGCAGTACTTC
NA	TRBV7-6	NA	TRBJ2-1	CASSKYAGQSSYNEQFF	TGTGCCAGCAGCAAATATGCGGGACAGAGCTCCTACAATGAGCAGTTCTTC
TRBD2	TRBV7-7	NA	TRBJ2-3	CASSSLAGGPDTQYF	TGTGCTAGCAGCTCCCTAGCGGGGGGGCCAGATACGCAGTATTTT
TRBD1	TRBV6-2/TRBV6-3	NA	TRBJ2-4	CASSYLIGGRVENIQYF	TGTGCCAGCAGTTACCTCATAGGGGGCCGGGTCGAAAACATTCAGTACTTC
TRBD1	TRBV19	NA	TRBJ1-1	CASRDRDRGLNTEAFF	TGTGCCAGTAGGGATCGGGACAGGGGGCTGAACACTGAAGCTTTCTTT
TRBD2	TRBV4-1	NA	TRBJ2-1	CASSPMGRASGNEQFF	TGCGCCAGCAGTCCCATGGGGAGGGCCTCAGGCAATGAGCAGTTCTTC
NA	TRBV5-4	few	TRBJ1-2	CASSLRQGYGYTF	TGTGCCAGCAGCTTGAGGCAGGGGTATGGCTACACCTTC
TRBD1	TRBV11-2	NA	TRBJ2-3	CASTYAGTGRDTQYF	TGTGCCAGCACCTACGCCGGGACAGGGAGAGATACGCAGTATTTT
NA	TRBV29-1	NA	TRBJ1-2	CSVAGGSGYTF	TGCAGCGTTGCGGGGGGTAGCGGCTACACCTTC
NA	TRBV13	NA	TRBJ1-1	CASSFRGRDTEAFF	TGTGCCAGCAGCTTCAGGGGAAGGGACACTGAAGCTTTCTTT
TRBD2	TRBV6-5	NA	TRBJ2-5	CASSSGGIMKETQYF	TGTGCCAGCAGTAGCGGGGGGATAATGAAGGAGACCCAGTACTTC
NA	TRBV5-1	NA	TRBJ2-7	CASSLVSLSYEQYF	TGCGCCAGCAGCTTGGTTTCACTTTCCTACGAGCAGTACTTC
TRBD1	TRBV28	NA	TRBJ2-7	CASSLGTGDSYEQYF	TGTGCCAGCAGTTTAGGGACAGGGGACTCCTACGAGCAGTACTTC
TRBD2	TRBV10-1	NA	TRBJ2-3	CASSPSGGAVCGTDTQYF	TGCGCCAGCAGTCCCTCGGGGGGGGCCGTATGTGGCACAGATACGCAGTATTTT
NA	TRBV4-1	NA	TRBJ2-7	CASSQMPGLEQYF	TGCGCCAGCAGCCAAATGCCAGGGCTGGAGCAGTACTTC
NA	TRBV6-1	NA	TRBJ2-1	CASSEPAGQGEQFF	TGTGCCAGCAGTGAACCGGCGGGGCAGGGTGAGCAGTTCTTC
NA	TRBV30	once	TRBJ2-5	CAWSMRETQYF	TGTGCCTGGAGTATGCGAGAGACCCAGTACTTC
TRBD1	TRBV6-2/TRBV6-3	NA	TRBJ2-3	CASSSGQGTADTQYF	TGTGCCAGCAGTTCCGGACAGGGGACCGCCGATACGCAGTATTTT
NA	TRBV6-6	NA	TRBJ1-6	CASSAIQITPLHF	TGTGCCAGCAGTGCCATACAGATCACCCCCCTCCACTTT
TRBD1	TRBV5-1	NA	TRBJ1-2	CASTPGQPLPNYGYTF	TGCGCCAGCACCCCGGGACAGCCGCTTCCTAACTATGGCTACACCTTC
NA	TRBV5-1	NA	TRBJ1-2	CASSEDALGAEKNF	TGCGCCAGCAGCGAGGATGCATTGGGGGCGGAGAAGAACTTC
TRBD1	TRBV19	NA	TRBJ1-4	CASSIERGLREKLFF	TGTGCCAGTAGTATAGAGAGGGGGCTGCGGGAAAAACTGTTTTTT
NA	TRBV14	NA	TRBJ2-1	CASSSREHNEQFF	TGTGCCAGCAGTTCCCGGGAACACAACGAGCAGTTCTTC
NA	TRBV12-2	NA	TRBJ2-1	CASRTGTGRDEQFF	TGTGCAAGTCGCACCGGGACAGGGAGGGATGAGCAGTTCTTC
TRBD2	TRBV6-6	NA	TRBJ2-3	CASRRGGVDTQYF	TGTGCCAGCAGGCGGGGGGGCGTAGATACGCAGTATTTT
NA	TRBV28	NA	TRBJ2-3	CASSSRDRTDTQYF	TGTGCCAGCAGTAGCAGGGATAGGACAGATACGCAGTATTTT
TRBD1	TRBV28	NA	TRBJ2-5	CASSQGTGQETQYF	TGTGCCAGCAGCCAAGGGACAGGTCAAGAGACCCAGTACTTC
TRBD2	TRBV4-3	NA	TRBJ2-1	CASSQQREVRQSEQFF	TGCGCCAGCAGCCAACAGCGGGAGGTCCGACAGAGTGAGCAGTTCTTC
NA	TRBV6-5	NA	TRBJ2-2	CASSYLTGSSGELFF	TGTGCCAGCAGTTACTTAACAGGGTCCTCCGGGGAGCTGTTTTTT
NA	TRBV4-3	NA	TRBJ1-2	CASSQDVTGSGNGYTF	TGCGCCAGCAGCCAAGATGTAACAGGGTCAGGGAATGGCTACACCTTC
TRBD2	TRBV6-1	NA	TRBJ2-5	CASSARPGLAGGKGETQYF	TGTGCCAGCAGTGCGAGACCGGGACTAGCGGGAGGGAAAGGAGAGACCCAGTACTTC
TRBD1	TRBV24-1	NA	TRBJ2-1	CATSDPGTASTGSSYNEQFF	TGTGCCACCAGTGACCCAGGGACAGCTTCAACGGGAAGCTCCTACAATGAGCAGTTCTTC
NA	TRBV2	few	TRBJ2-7	CASTQGGYEQYF	TGTGCCAGCACCCAGGGGGGTTACGAGCAGTACTTC
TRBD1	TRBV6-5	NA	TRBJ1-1	CASTKRTGVGEAFF	TGTGCCAGCACTAAACGGACAGGAGTTGGTGAAGCTTTCTTT
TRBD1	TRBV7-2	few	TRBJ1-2	CASSSGQGYGYTF	TGTGCCAGCAGCTCGGGACAGGGCTATGGCTACACCTTC
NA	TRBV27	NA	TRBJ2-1	CASSPARQSSYNEQFF	TGTGCCAGCAGTCCTGCCCGACAGTCCTCCTACAATGAGCAGTTCTTC
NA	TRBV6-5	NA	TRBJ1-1	CASSYRPTGRGTEAFF	TGTGCCAGCAGTTATAGGCCCACAGGGAGGGGGACTGAAGCTTTCTTT
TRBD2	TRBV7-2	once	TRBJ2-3	CASSFQRGPDTQYF	TGTGCCAGCAGCTTCCAGCGGGGCCCAGATACGCAGTATTTT
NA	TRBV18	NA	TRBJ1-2	CASSQQQGQSPYGYTF	TGTGCCAGCTCACAACAGCAAGGACAGTCTCCCTATGGCTACACCTTC
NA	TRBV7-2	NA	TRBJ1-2	CASSLANIYGYTF	TGTGCCAGCAGCTTAGCCAACATCTATGGCTACACCTTC
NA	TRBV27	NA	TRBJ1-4	CASGKRGGREKLFF	TGTGCCAGCGGAAAACGCGGGGGACGTGAAAAACTGTTTTTT
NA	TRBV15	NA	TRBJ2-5	CATSGSGGEGEETQYF	TGTGCCACCAGCGGATCCGGGGGAGAAGGGGAAGAGACCCAGTACTTC
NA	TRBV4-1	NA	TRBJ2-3	CASSQDRGGGDTQYF	TGCGCCAGCAGCCAAGATCGAGGGGGGGGAGATACGCAGTATTTT